The T cell receptor beta chain under discussion was sequenced for a study of T cells after yellow fever vaccination. CDR3 length: 14 residues. Between the trimmed V and J ends, which lost 5 bases and 1 base, there was a span of 10 bases. Germline V gives CDR1 SGHAT, CDR2 FQNNGV. MiXCR, applied by TCRdb to the 5' RACE reads, yields one record per CDR3 protein. Of around 610,000 distinct CDR3 sequences listed, approximately 13% are singletons. This sample comprised PBMCs, obtained on the day of the yellow fever booster vaccination. This rearrangement joins TRBV11-2 to TRBJ2-3, with D unresolved. This TCR was recovered from a man aged 25 to 40 who received the YFV17D yellow fever vaccine. CDR3 coding DNA: TGTGCCAGCAGCCTGATACCCGGCACAGATACGCAGTATTTT. It specifies CASSLIPGTDTQYF. The entire variable domain, with the rest obtained from reference TRBV11-2 and TRBJ2-3, is as follows: EAGVAQSPRYKIIEKRQSVAFWCNPISGHATLYWYQQILGQGPKLLIQFQNNGVVDDSQLPKDRFSAERLKGVDSTLKIQPAKLEDSAVYLCASSLIPGTDTQYFGPGTRLTVL.